A selection of T cell receptor beta chains follows, all from one sample in a study of metastatic and nonmetastatic thyroid tumors. Via MiXCR, TCRdb re-called the PCR reads. In the table there are tens of thousands of clones, 20% to 30% of which are singletons. The specimen was tumor tissue. These receptors came from a male donor with papillary thyroid cancer or a benign thyroid nodule (not recorded which). Some clones in this sample may be carry-over from other donors' samples. Each CDR3 is given with its conserved first and last residue. A row's size may be missing; if present it is once, few, many or a size class.

v_call: TRBV7-2
clone_size: .
cdr3_aa: CASSLVWEAGGYTF

v_call: TRBV28
clone_size: .
cdr3_aa: CASRPPGTGLNQPQHF

v_call: TRBV19
clone_size: many
cdr3_aa: CASSFGAFQETQYF

v_call: TRBV2
clone_size: few
cdr3_aa: CASEGGLANNEQFF

v_call: TRBV5-1
clone_size: .
cdr3_aa: CASRAGVLLGTEAFF

v_call: TRBV28
clone_size: many
cdr3_aa: CASTEGGALYNEQFF

v_call: TRBV6-2/TRBV6-3
clone_size: many
cdr3_aa: CASSYAAESHNEQFF

v_call: TRBV3-1
clone_size: .
cdr3_aa: CASSQEARRGYEQYF

v_call: TRBV4-3
clone_size: many
cdr3_aa: CASSQEDRGTSYGYTF

v_call: TRBV7-2
clone_size: .
cdr3_aa: CASSLAGRTDTQYF

v_call: TRBV10-3
clone_size: many
cdr3_aa: CAIIQGSHWESYEQYF

v_call: TRBV18
clone_size: .
cdr3_aa: CASSPLERNYGYTF

v_call: TRBV12-3/TRBV12-4
clone_size: few
cdr3_aa: CASSLGFSYNEQFF

v_call: TRBV6-1
clone_size: medium-sized
cdr3_aa: CASTPGQGLYEQYF

v_call: TRBV7-2
clone_size: .
cdr3_aa: CASSSAPGINYGYTF

v_call: TRBV7-6
clone_size: .
cdr3_aa: CAWCLLKRTDTQYF

v_call: TRBV6-2/TRBV6-3
clone_size: many
cdr3_aa: CASTVSTDTQYF

v_call: TRBV6-5
clone_size: .
cdr3_aa: CASRYPGEQFF

v_call: TRBV4-3
clone_size: many
cdr3_aa: CASSQDRGRGDEQYF

v_call: TRBV28
clone_size: few
cdr3_aa: CASRLDLSRNTIYF

v_call: TRBV20-1
clone_size: .
cdr3_aa: CSAAAGTSELDEQFF

v_call: TRBV5-4
clone_size: .
cdr3_aa: CASSQLAGGRHEQFF

v_call: TRBV28
clone_size: many
cdr3_aa: CASSLRQGWDGYTF

v_call: TRBV6-5
clone_size: few
cdr3_aa: CASRMGTHYEQYF

v_call: TRBV5-6
clone_size: few
cdr3_aa: CASSPRTVYEQYF

v_call: TRBV3-1
clone_size: .
cdr3_aa: CATSHRGFNYGYTF

v_call: TRBV5-1
clone_size: many
cdr3_aa: CASRRETAQYF

v_call: TRBV29-1
clone_size: few
cdr3_aa: CSVRGGEWNEHFF

v_call: TRBV5-1
clone_size: many
cdr3_aa: CASRPTGGNEQFF

v_call: TRBV6-2/TRBV6-3
clone_size: large
cdr3_aa: CASRGTNTEAFF

v_call: TRBV10-3
clone_size: few
cdr3_aa: CAISESILAGWPEEQFF

v_call: TRBV6-1
clone_size: .
cdr3_aa: CASSRDRGLSGYTF

v_call: TRBV6-2/TRBV6-3
clone_size: .
cdr3_aa: CASSYSSGRVSYNEQFF

v_call: TRBV14
clone_size: few
cdr3_aa: CASSRLYRETQYF

v_call: TRBV12-3/TRBV12-4
clone_size: many
cdr3_aa: CAGSKGPTSGSYNEQFF

v_call: TRBV2
clone_size: .
cdr3_aa: CPSSGTRYELYF

v_call: TRBV7-9
clone_size: .
cdr3_aa: CASSSCDRPIGELFF

v_call: TRBV11-3
clone_size: .
cdr3_aa: CASSRDRLGDEQFF

v_call: TRBV24-1
clone_size: many
cdr3_aa: CATSDFYNTGELFF

v_call: TRBV7-2
clone_size: many
cdr3_aa: CASSLGYSSYNEQFF

v_call: TRBV6-2/TRBV6-3
clone_size: few
cdr3_aa: CASSVPRGTGHYEQYF

v_call: TRBV4-3
clone_size: many
cdr3_aa: CASSQGRQEWAHEQFF

v_call: TRBV28
clone_size: many
cdr3_aa: CASRPRRGLGETQYF

v_call: TRBV12-3/TRBV12-4
clone_size: few
cdr3_aa: CASSPTRTRFGTDTQYF

v_call: TRBV6-1
clone_size: medium-sized
cdr3_aa: CASSEKVGGSGNTIYF

v_call: TRBV6-5
clone_size: few
cdr3_aa: CASSLKEGAYNEQFF

v_call: TRBV20-1
clone_size: many
cdr3_aa: CSARDRLGVDYGYTF

v_call: TRBV9
clone_size: many
cdr3_aa: CASSVAGGGYPQEGYTF

v_call: TRBV28
clone_size: medium-sized
cdr3_aa: CASSLPVGTGDSEQYF